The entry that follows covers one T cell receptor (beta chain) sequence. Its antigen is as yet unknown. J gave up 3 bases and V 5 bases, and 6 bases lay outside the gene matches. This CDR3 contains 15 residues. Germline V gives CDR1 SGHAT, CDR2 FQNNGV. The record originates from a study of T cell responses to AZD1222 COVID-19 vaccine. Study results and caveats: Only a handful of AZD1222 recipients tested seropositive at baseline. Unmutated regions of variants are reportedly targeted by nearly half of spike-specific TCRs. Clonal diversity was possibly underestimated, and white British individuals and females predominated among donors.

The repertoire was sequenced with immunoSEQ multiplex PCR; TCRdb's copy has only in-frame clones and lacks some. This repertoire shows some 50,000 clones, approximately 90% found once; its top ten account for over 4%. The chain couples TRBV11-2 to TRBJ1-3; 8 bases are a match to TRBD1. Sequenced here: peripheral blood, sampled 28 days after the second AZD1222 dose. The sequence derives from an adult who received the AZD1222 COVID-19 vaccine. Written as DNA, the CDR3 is TGTGCCAGCAGCGTCGACGGGACAGGTGGAAACACCATATATTTT. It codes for CASSVDGTGGNTIYF.